A selection of T cell receptor beta chains follows, all from one sample in a study of blood T cell repertoires in COVID-19. The assay was immunoSEQ multiplex PCR, and TCRdb's table has in-frame clones only and misses some. The sample includes about 160,000 clones, 65% to 85% of them seen just once. Sequencing was done on a sample of peripheral blood. These receptors all stem from an elderly woman with active or convalescent COVID-19. Each CDR3 is given with its conserved first and last residue. The order of the fields is clone size, J gene, V gene, D gene, CDR3 protein, CDR3 DNA. The D gene is left open where the match is weak. Size is stated for part of the rows, as once, few or many counts, or as a class when the clone is expanded.

clone size: .; J gene: TRBJ2-2; V gene: TRBV3-1/TRBV3-2; D gene: .; CDR3 protein: CASSQGPLNTGELFF; CDR3 DNA: TGTGCCAGCAGCCAAGGGCCGTTGAACACCGGGGAGCTGTTTTTT
clone size: .; J gene: TRBJ1-6; V gene: TRBV2; D gene: .; CDR3 protein: CASSATEYNSPLHF; CDR3 DNA: TGTGCCAGCAGTGCCACAGAGTATAATTCACCCCTCCACTTT
clone size: .; J gene: TRBJ1-6; V gene: TRBV6-5; D gene: .; CDR3 protein: CASRYQGYSPLHF; CDR3 DNA: TGTGCCAGCAGATATCAGGGTTATTCACCCCTCCACTTT
clone size: .; J gene: TRBJ2-3; V gene: TRBV19; D gene: TRBD2; CDR3 protein: CASSLTLGGGGTDTQYF; CDR3 DNA: TGTGCCAGTAGTCTAACCTTGGGCGGGGGAGGCACAGATACGCAGTATTTT
clone size: .; J gene: TRBJ2-1; V gene: TRBV7-6; D gene: TRBD1; CDR3 protein: CASSSGQPSYNEQFF; CDR3 DNA: TGTGCCAGCAGCTCGGGACAGCCGTCCTACAATGAGCAGTTCTTC
clone size: .; J gene: TRBJ1-5; V gene: TRBV27; D gene: .; CDR3 protein: CASSLLTDQPQHF; CDR3 DNA: TGTGCCAGCAGTTTGTTAACAGACCAGCCCCAGCATTTT
clone size: .; J gene: TRBJ2-2; V gene: TRBV3-1/TRBV3-2; D gene: .; CDR3 protein: CASSPSGRVTGELFF; CDR3 DNA: TGTGCCAGCAGCCCAAGCGGGCGGGTGACCGGGGAGCTGTTTTTT
clone size: .; J gene: TRBJ1-2; V gene: TRBV5-5; D gene: TRBD1; CDR3 protein: CASSFGTGGGYTF; CDR3 DNA: TGTGCCAGCAGCTTCGGGACAGGGGGAGGCTACACCTTC
clone size: .; J gene: TRBJ2-7; V gene: TRBV7-2; D gene: TRBD1; CDR3 protein: CASSTRDRAYEQYF; CDR3 DNA: TGTGCCAGCAGCACTCGGGACAGAGCCTACGAGCAGTACTTC
clone size: .; J gene: TRBJ1-2; V gene: TRBV7-8; D gene: TRBD1; CDR3 protein: CASSLDRGSWGYTF; CDR3 DNA: TGTGCCAGCAGCTTAGACAGGGGCTCTTGGGGCTACACCTTC
clone size: .; J gene: TRBJ1-4; V gene: TRBV30; D gene: .; CDR3 protein: CAWTKTTGYTNEKLFF; CDR3 DNA: TGTGCCTGGACCAAGACCACAGGGTACACTAATGAAAAACTGTTTTTT
clone size: .; J gene: TRBJ1-2; V gene: TRBV19; D gene: .; CDR3 protein: CASKMGGPQPSYGYTF; CDR3 DNA: TGTGCCAGCAAAATGGGGGGGCCTCAGCCATCCTATGGCTACACCTTC
clone size: .; J gene: TRBJ1-2; V gene: TRBV9; D gene: .; CDR3 protein: CASSALEGYGYTF; CDR3 DNA: TGTGCCAGCAGCGCCCTGGAGGGGTATGGCTACACCTTC
clone size: .; J gene: TRBJ2-3; V gene: TRBV7-7; D gene: TRBD2; CDR3 protein: CASSIQPGLLDTQYF; CDR3 DNA: TGTGCTAGCAGCATACAACCGGGACTACTAGATACGCAGTATTTT
clone size: .; J gene: TRBJ1-1; V gene: TRBV12-3/TRBV12-4; D gene: .; CDR3 protein: CASSDELNTEAFF; CDR3 DNA: TGTGCCAGCAGTGATGAGTTGAACACTGAAGCTTTCTTT
clone size: .; J gene: TRBJ1-2; V gene: TRBV19; D gene: TRBD1; CDR3 protein: CASRKDRATNYGYTF; CDR3 DNA: TGTGCCAGTAGGAAAGACAGGGCCACTAACTATGGCTACACCTTC
clone size: .; J gene: TRBJ2-7; V gene: TRBV10-3; D gene: TRBD1; CDR3 protein: CAISDRTGDGDEQYF; CDR3 DNA: TGTGCCATCAGTGATCGGACAGGAGACGGTGACGAGCAGTACTTC
clone size: .; J gene: TRBJ1-3; V gene: TRBV4-3; D gene: .; CDR3 protein: CASSQDLEGTGNTIYF; CDR3 DNA: TGCGCCAGCAGCCAAGATCTGGAGGGTACTGGAAACACCATATATTTT
clone size: .; J gene: TRBJ2-7; V gene: TRBV5-6; D gene: .; CDR3 protein: CASSAMAPYEQYF; CDR3 DNA: TGTGCCAGCAGCGCAATGGCCCCCTACGAGCAGTACTTC
clone size: .; J gene: TRBJ1-2; V gene: TRBV6-5; D gene: .; CDR3 protein: CASSLYPPGGGYTF; CDR3 DNA: TGTGCCAGCAGTCTATACCCGCCCGGTGGTGGCTACACCTTC
clone size: .; J gene: TRBJ1-1; V gene: TRBV27; D gene: .; CDR3 protein: CASSPWGGGNEAFF; CDR3 DNA: TGTGCCAGCAGTCCGTGGGGGGGAGGGAATGAAGCTTTCTTT
clone size: .; J gene: TRBJ2-2; V gene: TRBV19; D gene: .; CDR3 protein: CASRRDGGTGELFF; CDR3 DNA: TGTGCCAGTAGGCGCGACGGGGGCACCGGGGAGCTGTTTTTT
clone size: once; J gene: TRBJ1-2; V gene: TRBV6-6; D gene: TRBD1; CDR3 protein: CASTPSQGAYGYTF; CDR3 DNA: TGTGCCAGCACCCCCTCGCAGGGGGCGTATGGCTACACCTTC
clone size: .; J gene: TRBJ2-7; V gene: TRBV19; D gene: .; CDR3 protein: CASSMGHYYEQYF; CDR3 DNA: TGTGCCAGTAGTATGGGGCACTACTACGAGCAGTACTTC
clone size: .; J gene: TRBJ2-2; V gene: TRBV19; D gene: TRBD2; CDR3 protein: CASSLGAGGRAGELFF; CDR3 DNA: TGTGCCAGTAGTCTCGGAGCGGGGGGCCGTGCCGGGGAGCTGTTTTTT
clone size: .; J gene: TRBJ1-4; V gene: TRBV5-1; D gene: TRBD1; CDR3 protein: CASSSQGDNEKLFF; CDR3 DNA: TGCGCCAGCAGCTCACAGGGGGATAATGAAAAACTGTTTTTT
clone size: .; J gene: TRBJ2-1; V gene: TRBV6-2/TRBV6-3; D gene: TRBD2; CDR3 protein: CASSYDRSLAGKNEQFF; CDR3 DNA: TGTGCCAGCAGTTACGACCGGAGTCTAGCGGGGAAGAATGAGCAGTTCTTC